This T cell receptor beta chain was recorded in a study of cytomegalovirus exposure and HLA in healthy donors. Study findings and constraints: A few chains linked to CMV were shown in vitro to be specific for CMV antigens. It was 150 to 200 TCR beta chains that were listed as cytomegalovirus-associated. Many donors shared some public TCRs, even though most TCR sequences were rare. Sequencing artifact likely explains a cluster of highly shared sequence variants.

The V gene's germline CDR1 is SGHDT and CDR2 YYEEEE. V trimming: 3 bases; J trimming: 7 bases; junction bases outside the gene matches: 4. This CDR3 has 15 residues. Amplification used 60 Vbeta primers and 13 Jbeta primers. Data came from immunoSEQ multiplex PCR; TCRdb stores just in-frame clones and leaves some out. Its clone listing holds around 140,000 clones. Remarks on this clone: What it binds is not known.

The chain carries TRBV5-6 and TRBJ1-4, with 12 positions matching TRBD1. Sequencing was done on a sample of PBMCs. The receptor was derived from a woman under 30 in good health and CMV-seronegative. The CDR3 reads CASSSRDRGPEKLFF. As DNA, the CDR3 is TGTGCCAGCAGCTCCCGGGACAGGGGGCCTGAAAAACTGTTTTTT.